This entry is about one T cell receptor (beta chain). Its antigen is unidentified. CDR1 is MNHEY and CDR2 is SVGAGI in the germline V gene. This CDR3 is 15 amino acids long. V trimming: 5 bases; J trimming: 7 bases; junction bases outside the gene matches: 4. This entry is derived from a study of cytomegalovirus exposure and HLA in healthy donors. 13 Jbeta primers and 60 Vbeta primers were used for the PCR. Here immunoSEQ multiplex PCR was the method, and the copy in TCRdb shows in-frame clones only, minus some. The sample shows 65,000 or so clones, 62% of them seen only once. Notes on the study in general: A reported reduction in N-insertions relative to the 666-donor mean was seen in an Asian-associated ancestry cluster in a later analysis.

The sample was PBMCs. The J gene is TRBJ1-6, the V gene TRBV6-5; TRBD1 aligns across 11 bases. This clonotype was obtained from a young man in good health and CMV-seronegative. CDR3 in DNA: TGTGCCAGCAGTAACCGGACAGGGGGCAATTCACCCCTCCACTTT. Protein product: CASSNRTGGNSPLHF.